The 2 T cell receptor beta chains below were found in one sample sequenced in a study of cytomegalovirus exposure and HLA in healthy donors. Primers: 60 Vbeta forward and 13 Jbeta reverse. Here immunoSEQ multiplex PCR was the method, and the copy in TCRdb shows in-frame clones only, minus some. The table records about 150,000 clones, 65% to 90% of them present only once. Specimen: PBMCs. These TCRs come from a young woman in good health and CMV-seronegative.

This sequence joins TRBV28 and TRBJ2-7; 14 bases fit TRBD2. Germline V lookup: CDR1 MDHEN, CDR2 SYDVKM. The CDR3 is made up of 16 amino acids. The ends lost 2 bases at V and 1 base at J; junction bases unmatched: 1. Here the CDR3 reads CASSLGTSGSSYEQYF. CDR3 DNA sequence: TGTGCCAGCAGTTTAGGGACTAGCGGGAGTTCCTACGAGCAGTACTTC.

The chain combines TRBV7-6 with TRBJ2-1; 8 bases are a match to TRBD2. V lost 0 bases, J lost 4 bases, and 5 bases stayed unmatched. Germline V gene lookup returns CDR1 SGHVS and CDR2 FNYEAQ. CDR3 length: 16 residues. CDR3 sequence reads: CASSLAAQRGYNEQFF. The CDR3 region has the DNA TGTGCCAGCAGCTTAGCAGCCCAGCGGGGGTACAATGAGCAGTTCTTC.